The next 30 T cell receptor beta chains were all read from a single sample in a study of T cells in Graves' hyperthyroidism and ophthalmopathy (dated by TCRdb to between 2019 and 2020). The method was multiplex PCR. For sequencing, an Illumina HiSeq 2000 was employed. Amplification of TCR beta CDR3 regions was carried out from RNA transcripts. A first-round RT-PCR of the TCR CDR3 used the HTBI primer set with the Qiagen OneStep RT-PCR kit. TCRdb trimmed public reads at Q25 via fastp, called clones via MiXCR and kept in-frame beta chains. Entries that share a CDR3 protein sequence are merged under the most common genes and DNA. The sample data list more than 50,000 distinct CDR3 sequences, and about 50% of these were observed just once. In total, the top ten clones hold about 3.3% of the sample. Sequencing input: blood. These receptors all come from a woman aged 55-69 years with Graves' ophthalmopathy.

The chain has TRBV2 and TRBJ1-5; TRBD1 agrees at 8 bases. The CDR3 sequence is 14 residues long. Germline CDR1 SNHLY, CDR2 FYNNEI. The V gene end was trimmed by 6 bases and the J gene end by 3 bases; junction bases not matched to a gene: 4. The CDR3 bases are TGTGCCAGCAGGGACAGGGCCCCCAATCAGCCCCAGCATTTT. Translated, it gives CASRDRAPNQPQHF.

The rearrangement uses TRBV29-1 and TRBJ1-3; D is perhaps TRBD1 (5 bases). The CDR3 covers 13 residues. CDR1 and CDR2 from the germline V gene are SQVTM and ANQGSEA. V dropped 8 bases and J dropped 0 bases, with 11 bases sitting between them. CDR3 sequence reads: CSLAGGSGNTIYF. In nucleotides, the CDR3 is TGCAGCTTAGCTGGGGGCTCTGGAAACACCATATATTTT. Full variable domain (outside the CDR3, taken from reference TRBV29-1 and TRBJ1-3): SAVISQKPSRDICQRGTSLTIQCQVDSQVTMMFWYRQQPGQSLTLIATANQGSEATYESGFVIDKFPISRPNLTFSTLTVSNMSPEDSSIYLCSLAGGSGNTIYFGEGSWLTVV.

In this sample, this clonotype turned up many times. The chain links TRBV28 to TRBJ1-5; perhaps TRBD1 as D (6 bases). The CDR3 runs 16 residues. Germline V lookup: CDR1 MDHEN, CDR2 SYDVKM. With 6 bases removed from V and 6 bases from J, the gap between germline ends came to 21 bases. This CDR3 is CASRLHLGASGQPQHF. CDR3 DNA sequence: TGTGCCAGCAGGCTACATTTGGGGGCGTCGGGTCAGCCCCAGCATTTT.

This chain joins TRBV5-1 and TRBJ2-2, with D uncertain. V gave up 2 bases and J gave up 8 bases, with 10 bases separating them. Per germline, CDR1 SGHRS and CDR2 YFSETQ. The CDR3 is made up of 13 amino acids. The CDR3 bases are TGCGCCAGCAGCTTAGGCGGCCCTGGGGAGCTGTTTTTT. Translation gives CASSLGGPGELFF.

The table lists this clonotype with many counts. The chain links TRBV5-1 to TRBJ2-3, with 10 bases fitting TRBD2. V was pared by 3 bases and J by 0 bases, with 16 bases of the junction left unmatched. The length of the CDR3 is 20 residues. Germline lookup yields CDR1 SGHRS and CDR2 YFSETQ. The CDR3 coding sequence is TGCGCCAGCAGCTCCCTCCCCCTAGCGGGGGCCATGTCTAGCACAGATACGCAGTATTTT. Encoded protein: CASSSLPLAGAMSSTDTQYF.

The chain joins TRBV5-1 to TRBJ1-5; D may be TRBD1 (6 bases). CDR3 size: 15 residues. V lost 0 bases and J lost 4, with 11 bases in between. Germline V gives CDR1 SGHRS, CDR2 YFSETQ. CDR3 sequence reads: CASSLELQGNQPQHF. CDR3 coding DNA: TGCGCCAGCAGCTTGGAGCTGCAGGGGAATCAGCCCCAGCATTTT.

This clonotype was seen at least ten times. The rearrangement joins TRBV27 to TRBJ2-2, with TRBD1 matching 10 bases. V shed 6 bases, J shed 4 bases, and the junction held 5 bases outside the gene matches. Germline V CDR1 and CDR2: MNHEY, SMNVEV (reference sequence). This CDR3 region has 15 residues. The CDR3 DNA is TGTGCCAGCAGCGACGACAGGGGGCTCACCGGGGAGCTGTTTTTT. The encoded protein is CASSDDRGLTGELFF.

The chain uses TRBV7-2 and TRBJ2-7; TRBD2 is a possible D gene (5 bases). V lost 2 bases and J 7 bases, leaving 9 bases between the germline ends. The germline gives CDR1 SGHTA, CDR2 FQGNSA. The CDR3 totals 12 residues. The CDR3 here is CASSLTTGEQYF. In DNA form, the CDR3 reads TGTGCCAGCAGCTTAACAACGGGGGAGCAGTACTTC. Looking up the rest from reference TRBV7-2 and TRBJ2-7 gives the full variable domain: GAGVSQSPSNKVTEKGKDVELRCDPISGHTALYWYRQSLGQGLEFLIYFQGNSAPDKSGLPSDRFSAERTGGSVSTLTIQRTQQEDSAVYLCASSLTTGEQYFGPGTRLTVT.

This clonotype was detected ten times or more. This chain joins TRBV10-1 and TRBJ1-3; D possibly corresponds to TRBD1 (5 bases). The V and J ends lost 0 bases and 3 bases respectively, with 9 bases between them. The CDR3 runs to 15 residues. Germline CDR1 WNHNN, CDR2 SYGVQD (reference sequence). The CDR3 is CASSESGTFGNTIYF. The CDR3 region has the DNA TGCGCCAGCAGTGAGTCCGGGACTTTTGGAAACACCATATATTTT.

Here the CDR3 DNA reads TGTGCCTGGAGTCCCGCTGGAAACACCATATATTTT. This gives the protein CAWSPAGNTIYF. The rearrangement links TRBV30 to TRBJ1-3; the D is unclear. V was clipped by 2 bases and J by 2 bases, with 4 bases between them. Germline V CDR1 and CDR2: GTSNPN, SVGIG (reference sequence). The CDR3 is 12 residues long. The full variable domain, with the rest looked up from reference TRBV30 and TRBJ1-3, is SQTIHQWPATLVQPVGSPLSLECTVEGTSNPNLYWYRQAAGRGLQLLFYSVGIGQISSEVPQNLSASRPQDRQFILSSKKLLLSDSGFYLCAWSPAGNTIYFGEGSWLTVV.

The V call is TRBV20-1, the J call TRBJ2-2; D unresolved. The V end lost 3 bases, the J end lost 8 bases, and 4 bases lay between the germline ends. The germline V gene encodes CDR1 DFQATT and CDR2 SNEGSKA (reference sequence). The CDR3 spans 10 residues. As DNA, the CDR3 is TGCAGTGCTAGTGGAGGGGAGCTGTTTTTT. Encoded protein: CSASGGELFF.

This clonotype was seen ten or more times. The chain recombines TRBV6-2 or TRBV6-3 with TRBJ1-6, with a weak D call TRBD1 (6 bases). Deletions cut 2 bases from V and 5 bases from J, with 16 bases between. The CDR3 consists of 17 residues. Germline CDR1 is MNHEY and CDR2 is SVGEGT. Written as DNA, the CDR3 is TGTGCCAGCAGTTACCTTTATACAGGGCTCGATAATTCACCCCTCCACTTT. It encodes CASSYLYTGLDNSPLHF.

This clonotype came up many times. The rearrangement uses TRBV20-1 and TRBJ2-5, with unresolved D. The V and J ends lost 8 bases and 4 bases respectively, with 11 bases between them. The CDR3 extends over 11 amino acids. Germline V gene data show CDR1 as DFQATT and CDR2 as SNEGSKA (reference sequence). The CDR3, as DNA: TGCAGTTCCAAAGGTGTAGAGACCCAGTACTTC. It translates to CSSKGVETQYF.

This chain joins TRBV5-1 and TRBJ1-2, with 9 bases that match TRBD1. V lost 2 bases to trimming and J lost 10 bases; unmatched junction nucleotides: 3. The CDR3 is 12 amino acids. CDR1 and CDR2 (germline): SGHRS, YFSETQ. For the CDR3, the DNA is TGCGCCAGCAGCTTTGGGACAGGGCTCTACACCTTC. It is translated as CASSFGTGLYTF.

This clonotype was observed many times. V usage is TRBV18 and J usage is TRBJ1-2, with D perhaps TRBD1 (6 bases). This CDR3 has 15 amino acids. Germline CDR1 and CDR2: KGHSH and LQKENI. V lost 6 bases and J 6 bases, leaving 20 bases between the germline ends. Here the CDR3 reads CASSHSTTGTDGYTF. In nucleotides, the CDR3 is TGTGCCAGCTCCCACTCAACAACAGGGACGGATGGCTACACCTTC.

Of note for this clonotype: An end of the junction differs from the germline gene, which may be a read error. This chain connects TRBV5-1 to TRBJ1-5; D gene ambiguous. The germline V gene encodes CDR1 SGHRS and CDR2 YFSETQ. This CDR3 has 13 amino acids. This CDR3 reads CASSSISNQLQHF. The CDR3 DNA reads as TGCGCCAGCAGCTCTATAAGCAATCAGCTCCAGCATTTT.

V gene TRBV7-9 combines with J gene TRBJ2-1; 10 positions agree with TRBD2. This CDR3 has 16 residues. With V trimmed by 1 base and J by 5 bases, 5 bases remained unmatched. The V gene's germline CDR1 is SEHNR and CDR2 FQNEAQ (reference sequence). For the CDR3, the DNA is TGTGCCAGCAGCTTAGGGCTAGCGGGAGCGAACAATGAGCAGTTCTTC. Translating it yields CASSLGLAGANNEQFF.

Many counts were recorded for this clonotype. This rearrangement joins TRBV7-2 to TRBJ2-6; D call uncertain. Germline V CDR1 and CDR2: SGHTA, FQGNSA. The CDR3 covers 18 residues. Trimming left V 6 bases short and J 4 bases short, with 22 bases between. In DNA, the CDR3 is TGTGCCAGCAGTCGGAAATCGTACAGTCTAGTAGGGGCCAACGTCCTGACTTTC. Protein sequence: CASSRKSYSLVGANVLTF.

Regarding this clonotype: The germline gene is not matched at one end of the junction; a read error may be the cause. This chain uses TRBV7-9 with TRBJ1-1, with D tentatively TRBD1 (6 bases). The germline V gene has CDR1 SEHNR and CDR2 FQNEAQ (reference sequence). The CDR3 is made up of 15 amino acids. The CDR3, as DNA: TGTGCCATCAGGAAAACAGGGTCCGTCCGGACTGAAGCTGTCTTT. This encodes CAIRKTGSVRTEAVF.

The chain links TRBV10-3 to TRBJ2-7, with a possible D match to TRBD1 (5 bases). Trimming left V 6 bases short and J 3 bases short, with 9 bases between. CDR1 ENHRY and CDR2 SYGVKD come from the germline V gene. The length of the CDR3 is 12 residues. CDR3 sequence: CAIRYRRYEQYF. The DNA for the CDR3 is TGTGCCATCAGGTACAGGCGCTACGAGCAGTACTTC.

The chain uses TRBV7-8 and TRBJ2-1; TRBD2 matches 12 bases. V gave up 5 bases and J gave up 9 bases; unmatched junction bases: 8. CDR1 is SGHVS, CDR2 FQNEAQ, per germline. The CDR3 totals 15 residues. CDR3 sequence: CASSILAGGGSEQFF. The CDR3 bases are TGTGCCAGCAGCATTCTAGCGGGGGGGGGTAGTGAGCAGTTCTTC.

CDR3 amino acids: CASSANRDNSPLHF. The CDR3 DNA is TGTGCCAGCAGCGCAAACAGGGACAATTCACCCCTCCACTTT. The rearrangement uses TRBV7-9 and TRBJ1-6; maybe TRBD1 (6 bases). V lost 5 bases to trimming and J lost 7 bases, with 12 bases between them. The germline V gene has CDR1 SEHNR and CDR2 FQNEAQ (reference sequence). The CDR3 length is 14 residues. Drawing the rest from reference TRBV7-9 and TRBJ1-6, the complete variable domain is DTGVSQNPRHKITKRGQNVTFRCDPISEHNRLYWYRQTLGQGPEFLTYFQNEAQLEKSRLLSDRFSAERPKGSFSTLEIQRTEQGDSAMYLCASSANRDNSPLHFGNGTRLTVT.

A remark on this clonotype: A read error may account for a junction end that differs from germline. The chain couples TRBV6-6 to TRBJ2-7; 7 bases match TRBD1. The CDR3 has 12 residues. Germline loops: CDR1 MNHNY, CDR2 SVGAGI (reference sequence). DNA for the CDR3: TGTGCCGGCAGGGACAGAACCTACGAGCAGTACTTC. It specifies CAGRDRTYEQYF.

The chain couples TRBV24-1 to TRBJ2-3; D possibly uses TRBD1 or TRBD2 (5 bases each). This CDR3 has 13 residues. V gave up 6 bases and J gave up 1 base, with 7 bases separating them. CDR1 KGHDR and CDR2 SFDVKD come from the germline V gene. CDR3 in DNA: TGTGCCACCAGTCGGGGCGGCACAGATACGCAGTATTTT. The encoded protein is CATSRGGTDTQYF.

This clonotype came up many times. The V call is TRBV2, the J call TRBJ2-3, with D hard to call. The V gene's germline CDR1 is SNHLY and CDR2 FYNNEI. CDR3 length: 14 amino acids. Trimming removed 10 bases from V and 6 bases from J, with 20 bases in between. The chain's CDR3 is CATSKEMSVDTQYF. For the CDR3, the DNA is TGTGCCACGTCCAAGGAGATGTCTGTTGATACGCAGTATTTT.

V is TRBV6-5 and J is TRBJ1-1; unclear D gene. Germline values: CDR1 MNHEY, CDR2 SVGAGI. The CDR3 covers 11 residues. Trimming took 7 bases from V and 6 from J, leaving 9 bases between them. CDR3 protein: CASTGEAEAFF. CDR3 DNA sequence: TGTGCCAGCACCGGCGAAGCTGAAGCTTTCTTT.

A word on this clonotype: The missing conserved phenylalanine or tryptophan at the end of this CDR3 makes a read error likely. The rearrangement links TRBV19 to TRBJ2-1; D is uncertain. V was cut by 4 bases and J by 7 bases, with 14 bases left in between. Germline assignment: CDR1 LNHDA and CDR2 SQIVND (reference sequence). This CDR3 comprises 14 residues. The CDR3 loop is CASSTPSLRNEQFL. CDR3 in DNA: TGTGCCAGTAGTACCCCATCCCTGAGGAATGAGCAGTTCCTC.

V is TRBV10-3 and J is TRBJ2-1, with D hard to call. The CDR3 is 10 amino acids. The V gene lost 10 bases and the J gene lost 5 bases, with 6 bases spanning the gap. Per germline, CDR1 ENHRY and CDR2 SYGVKD. The CDR3 DNA sequence: TGTGCCACCGCGGACAATGAGCAGTTCTTC. Encoded protein: CATADNEQFF.

The V gene is TRBV7-9, the J gene TRBJ1-5; 10 bases are shared with TRBD1. The V gene's germline CDR1 is SEHNR and CDR2 FQNEAQ (reference sequence). The CDR3 covers 16 residues. V trimming: 4 bases; J trimming: 1 base; junction bases outside the gene matches: 4. CDR3 bases: TGTGCCAGCAGCTCGACAGGGGGCTTCAGCAATCAGCCCCAGCATTTT. Residues: CASSSTGGFSNQPQHF.

This clonotype was picked up many times. This chain links TRBV5-1 with TRBJ2-6, with D possibly being TRBD2 (6 bases). This CDR3 is built from 15 residues. Germline V CDR1 and CDR2: SGHRS, YFSETQ. Trimming took off 3 bases at V and 1 base at J, with 8 bases between the two ends. The CDR3 coding sequence is TGCGCCAGCAGCTGGGGAGGTTCTGGGGCCAACGTCCTGACTTTC. Amino acids: CASSWGGSGANVLTF.